These 9 T cell receptor beta chains were all obtained from the same sample, sequenced in a study of cytomegalovirus exposure and HLA in healthy donors. Sequencing used immunoSEQ multiplex PCR; TCRdb keeps in-frame clones, though not all of them. The sample contains roughly 130,000 clones, 88% of which appear only once. The material sequenced was PBMCs. These receptors were obtained from a man aged 25 to 45 in good health and CMV-seronegative.

V gene TRBV30 combines with J gene TRBJ2-2, with TRBD1 matching 7 bases. The V gene end was trimmed by 0 bases and the J gene end by 6 bases; junction bases not matched to a gene: 7. Germline V gives CDR1 GTSNPN, CDR2 SVGIG (reference sequence). The CDR3 sequence is 15 residues long. CDR3 in amino acids: CAWSVPDRDAGELFF. CDR3 DNA: TGTGCCTGGAGTGTCCCCGACAGGGATGCCGGGGAGCTGTTTTTT.

The rearrangement uses TRBV6-5 and TRBJ2-7; TRBD1 might be the D (6 bases). The V end lost 0 bases, the J end lost 2 bases, and 8 bases lay between the germline ends. CDR3 length: 14 amino acids. Germline CDR1 reads MNHEY; CDR2 reads SVGAGI. DNA of the CDR3: TGTGCCAGCAGTTACTCGACAGGAACCTACGAGCAGTACTTC. It specifies CASSYSTGTYEQYF.

The chain combines TRBV19 with TRBJ2-1; D is undetermined. From germline, CDR1 is LNHDA and CDR2 SQIVND (reference sequence). V dropped 1 base and J dropped 4 bases, with 5 bases sitting between them. The CDR3 has 13 residues. CDR3 amino acids: CASSIVQYNEQFF. The CDR3 nucleotides are TGTGCCAGTAGTATAGTACAGTACAATGAGCAGTTCTTC.

The V gene is TRBV7-9, the J gene TRBJ1-2; 7 nucleotides agree with TRBD1. The CDR3 is made up of 14 amino acids. Germline V gene data show CDR1 as SEHNR and CDR2 as FQNEAQ (reference sequence). Unmatched junction bases numbered 6, after V lost 4 bases and J lost 4 bases. The CDR3 bases are TGTGCCAGCAGCTCCCTAGGGGGCCCCTATGGCTACACCTTC. Residues: CASSSLGGPYGYTF.

This clone has a single count. The chain employs TRBV15 and TRBJ2-2; D unresolved. This CDR3 region has 15 residues. Germline V CDR1 and CDR2: LNHNV, YYDKDF (reference sequence). V was shortened by 1 base and J by 6 bases, with 12 bases between the two germline ends. The CDR3 sequence: CATSRVKPVAGELFF. In DNA form, the CDR3 reads TGTGCCACCAGCAGAGTTAAGCCGGTGGCCGGGGAGCTGTTTTTT.

V is TRBV7-2 and J is TRBJ2-5; 7 bases line up with TRBD2. Germline CDR1 is SGHTA and CDR2 is FQGNSA. After removal of 4 bases from V and 5 bases from J, the junction contained 4 bases not matched to a gene. This CDR3 contains 13 residues. CDR3 loop: CASSSSGTETQYF. Here the CDR3 DNA reads TGTGCCAGCAGCTCGAGCGGGACTGAGACCCAGTACTTC.

This clone was found a few times. The V call is TRBV21-1, the J call TRBJ1-2. TRBV21-1 is a pseudogene locus. The CDR3 has 15 residues. CDR3 sequence reads: CASSKGTGNYYGYTF. The CDR3 nucleotides read TGTGCCAGCAGCAAAGGTACGGGGAACTACTATGGCTACACCTTC.

V gene TRBV27 combines with J gene TRBJ2-3; 9 bases align to TRBD1. V trimming: 6 bases; J trimming: 4 bases; junction bases outside the gene matches: 14. The length of the CDR3 is 17 residues. In germline, CDR1 is MNHEY, CDR2 SMNVEV (reference sequence). The CDR3 loop is CASRSDWPDRGADTQYF. The CDR3 DNA is TGTGCCAGCAGGTCGGACTGGCCGGACAGGGGTGCAGATACGCAGTATTTT.

In DNA form, the CDR3 reads TGTGCCTGGAGTTGGGCAGTCTCCTACGAGCAGTACTTC. As protein: CAWSWAVSYEQYF. The chain uses TRBV30 and TRBJ2-7, with D hard to call. Deletions cut 2 bases from V and 0 bases from J, with 8 bases between. The CDR3 loop spans 13 amino acids. CDR1 GTSNPN and CDR2 SVGIG come from the germline V gene (reference sequence).